The subject of this entry is one T cell receptor (beta chain). Time point given: newly diagnosed GD, antithyroid drugs for less than 3 months. PBMC RNA served as the TCR library source. As a group, patients came from one endocrinology department in Xi'an, China. The germline gives CDR1 SQVTM, CDR2 ANQGSEA. Trimming took 7 bases from V and 4 from J, leaving 8 bases between them. This CDR3 spans 11 amino acids. The TCR beta library used iRepertoire HTBI primers with Arm-PCR amplification of CDR3. TCRdb reprocessed the multiplex PCR reads with MiXCR, giving one entry per CDR3 protein. This sample has approximately 480,000 distinct CDR3 sequences, with 15% to 20% found just once. The sample is drawn from a study of regulatory T cells in long-lasting Graves disease. The sample was also reused in another study, on T cells in Graves' hyperthyroidism and ophthalmopathy. Turning to that study: By a 13 V-J model, ophthalmopathy was set apart from stable hyperthyroidism.

Here the sequenced sample was peripheral blood mononuclear cells (PBMCs), taken at new diagnosis, from a patient treated with antithyroid drugs. This sequence originates from a man between 35 and 55 years old with Graves disease. This chain connects TRBV29-1 to TRBJ1-3; D not resolved. CDR3 sequence: CSGTAGNTIYF. CDR3 DNA sequence: TGCAGCGGGACTGCGGGAAACACCATATATTTT.